The 14 T cell receptor beta chains below come from one sample, sequenced in a study of lymphopenia after photon versus proton radiotherapy. Clones were read by immunoSEQ multiplex PCR, and TCRdb kept only the in-frame ones, dropping some. The profile shows about 58,000 clones, 65% to 85% of them singletons. The specimen comprised peripheral blood, sampled from a patient treated with proton-based radiotherapy. Receptors originate from a man aged 60 to 75 with pancreatic cancer.

The table lists this clone with a count of one. This sequence joins TRBV4-1 and TRBJ2-5, with D perhaps matching TRBD1 (6 bases). Trimming stripped 2 bases from V and 4 bases from J, with 11 bases between. From germline, CDR1 is MGHRA and CDR2 YSYEKL. The CDR3 is 14 amino acids. CDR3: CASSQTGSGETQYF. In nucleotides, the CDR3 is TGCGCCAGCAGCCAAACAGGGTCAGGAGAGACCCAGTACTTC.

The chain uses TRBV9 and TRBJ2-5, with D possibly matching TRBD2 (6 bases). The CDR3 has 14 residues. Trimming took 2 bases from V and 5 from J, leaving 13 bases between them. Looked up from germline, CDR1 is SGDLS and CDR2 is YYNGEE. CDR3 residues: CASSVGTGSETQYF. Here the CDR3 DNA reads TGTGCCAGCAGCGTGGGGACTGGATCCGAGACCCAGTACTTC. Together with reference TRBV9 and TRBJ2-5, the CDR3 gives the full variable domain: DSGVTQTPKHLITATGQRVTLRCSPRSGDLSVYWYQQSLDQGLQFLIQYYNGEERAKGNILERFSAQQFPDLHSELNLSSLELGDSALYFCASSVGTGSETQYFGPGTRLLVL.

V gene TRBV2 combines with J gene TRBJ2-2, with D perhaps matching TRBD2 (5 bases). CDR1 SNHLY and CDR2 FYNNEI come from the germline V gene. The CDR3 contains 13 residues. Trimming cost V 8 bases and J 2 bases, with 9 bases left between them. CDR3 in amino acids: CASAGPNTGELFF. CDR3 DNA: TGTGCCAGCGCGGGCCCTAACACCGGGGAGCTGTTTTTT.

The chain has TRBV28 and TRBJ1-2; D gene uncertain. CDR3 size: 15 residues. Germline-derived CDR1 and CDR2 are MDHEN and SYDVKM. The V end was cut by 6 bases, the J end by 0 bases, with 14 bases between. DNA of the CDR3: TGTGCCAGCAGCCCCTATCTGACCTCTAACTATGGCTACACCTTC. This codes for CASSPYLTSNYGYTF.

This clone was detected a few times. The chain links TRBV6-5 to TRBJ1-2; D may be TRBD1 (6 bases). From germline, CDR1 is MNHEY and CDR2 SVGAGI. The CDR3 extends over 13 amino acids. V lost 4 bases, J lost 2 bases, and 8 bases lay in between. CDR3 DNA: TGTGCCAGCAGTTTGGGACACAACTATGGCTACACCTTC. It is translated as CASSLGHNYGYTF.

This sequence joins TRBV5-6 and TRBJ2-3, with TRBD1 matching 10 bases. The V and J ends lost 4 bases and 4 bases, in that order; junction bases with no gene match: 9. The germline gives CDR1 SGHDT, CDR2 YYEEEE. The CDR3 is made up of 16 amino acids. The CDR3 coding sequence is TGTGCCAGCAGCCCCTGGCGGGACAGGGGCGCAGATACGCAGTATTTT. Translated, it gives CASSPWRDRGADTQYF.

V and J are TRBV5-1 and TRBJ2-1; 9 nucleotides line up with TRBD2. The ends lost 0 bases at V and 4 bases at J; junction bases unmatched: 8. From germline, CDR1 is SGHRS and CDR2 YFSETQ. CDR3 length equals 17 residues. CDR3 sequence: CASSLASSGVQYNEQFF. CDR3 in DNA: TGCGCCAGCAGCTTGGCCTCTAGCGGGGTCCAGTACAATGAGCAGTTCTTC.

The J gene is TRBJ2-1, the V gene TRBV5-1; 7 bases are shared with TRBD1. CDR1 SGHRS and CDR2 YFSETQ come from the germline V gene. The trim removed 5 bases at V and 13 bases at J, leaving 9 bases unmatched. The CDR3 totals 12 residues. CDR3: CASRNDRDNQFF. CDR3 coding DNA: TGCGCCAGCAGGAACGACAGGGATAATCAGTTCTTC.

This chain uses TRBV15 with TRBJ1-2; 9 bases agree with TRBD1. The CDR3 has 15 residues. Germline assignment: CDR1 LNHNV and CDR2 YYDKDF (reference sequence). V shed 0 bases and J 4 bases; nucleotides not matched to a gene: 3. CDR3 protein: CATSREGTGSYGYTF. Here the CDR3 DNA reads TGTGCCACCAGCAGAGAAGGGACAGGGTCCTATGGCTACACCTTC. Together with reference TRBV15 and TRBJ1-2, the CDR3 gives the full variable domain: DAMVIQNPRYQVTQFGKPVTLSCSQTLNHNVMYWYQQKSSQAPKLLFHYYDKDFNNEADTPDNFQSRRPNTSFCFLDIRSPGLGDTAMYLCATSREGTGSYGYTFGSGTRLTVV.

V gene TRBV19 combines with J gene TRBJ2-1; TRBD2 aligns across 8 bases. This CDR3 has 16 residues. CDR1 is LNHDA and CDR2 is SQIVND in the germline V gene (reference sequence). Trimming took 4 bases from V and 6 from J; bases not matched to a gene: 11. The CDR3 coding sequence is TGTGCCAGTAGTAGAGCCCTTACTAGCGGTCCCAATGAGCAGTTCTTC. This translates into CASSRALTSGPNEQFF.

The J gene is TRBJ1-2, the V gene TRBV5-1, with D possibly matching TRBD1 (5 bases). The CDR3 runs 18 residues. Germline assignment: CDR1 SGHRS and CDR2 YFSETQ. V gave up 4 bases and J gave up 5 bases, with 27 bases separating them. The CDR3 sequence: CASSGALLTSIPGYGYTF. The CDR3 nucleotides read TGCGCCAGCAGCGGGGCACTGTTGACTTCTATCCCAGGATATGGCTACACCTTC.

J is TRBJ2-2 and V is TRBV4-1; 8 nucleotides match TRBD1. V was pared by 0 bases and J by 4 bases, with 7 bases of the junction left unmatched. CDR1 and CDR2 (germline): MGHRA, YSYEKL. CDR3 length: 17 residues. CDR3 in amino acids: CASSQDYRGAGTGELFF. DNA for the CDR3: TGCGCCAGCAGCCAAGATTACAGGGGGGCAGGCACCGGGGAGCTGTTTTTT.

The chain uses TRBV27 and TRBJ2-1, with 10 bases fitting TRBD1. CDR1 MNHEY and CDR2 SMNVEV come from the germline V gene (reference sequence). The CDR3 extends over 16 amino acids. V lost 6 bases and J lost 4; bases outside the gene matches: 9. The CDR3 nucleotides read TGTGCCAGCAGGGGACAGGGGATTACCTTTTACAATGAGCAGTTCTTC. Its translation: CASRGQGITFYNEQFF.

This chain's CDR3 is CASSPGLAHEQFF. The CDR3 nucleotides are TGTGCCAGCAGCCCCGGACTAGCCCATGAGCAGTTCTTC. The chain recombines TRBV11-2 with TRBJ2-1, with TRBD2 matching 8 bases. The CDR3 extends over 13 amino acids. The V segment lost 5 bases and the J segment 8 bases; nucleotides outside the gene matches: 5. Germline V lookup: CDR1 SGHAT, CDR2 FQNNGV.